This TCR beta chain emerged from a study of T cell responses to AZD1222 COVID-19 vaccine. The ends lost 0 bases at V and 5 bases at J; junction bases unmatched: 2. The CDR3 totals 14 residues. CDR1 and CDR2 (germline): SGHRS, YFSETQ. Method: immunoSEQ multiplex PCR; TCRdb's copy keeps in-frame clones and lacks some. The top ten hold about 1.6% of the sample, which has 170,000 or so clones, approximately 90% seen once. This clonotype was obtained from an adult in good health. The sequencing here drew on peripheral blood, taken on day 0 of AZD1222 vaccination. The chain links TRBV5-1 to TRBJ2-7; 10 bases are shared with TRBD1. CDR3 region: CASSLEGQGNEQYF. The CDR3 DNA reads TGCGCCAGCAGCTTGGAGGGACAGGGGAACGAGCAGTACTTC.